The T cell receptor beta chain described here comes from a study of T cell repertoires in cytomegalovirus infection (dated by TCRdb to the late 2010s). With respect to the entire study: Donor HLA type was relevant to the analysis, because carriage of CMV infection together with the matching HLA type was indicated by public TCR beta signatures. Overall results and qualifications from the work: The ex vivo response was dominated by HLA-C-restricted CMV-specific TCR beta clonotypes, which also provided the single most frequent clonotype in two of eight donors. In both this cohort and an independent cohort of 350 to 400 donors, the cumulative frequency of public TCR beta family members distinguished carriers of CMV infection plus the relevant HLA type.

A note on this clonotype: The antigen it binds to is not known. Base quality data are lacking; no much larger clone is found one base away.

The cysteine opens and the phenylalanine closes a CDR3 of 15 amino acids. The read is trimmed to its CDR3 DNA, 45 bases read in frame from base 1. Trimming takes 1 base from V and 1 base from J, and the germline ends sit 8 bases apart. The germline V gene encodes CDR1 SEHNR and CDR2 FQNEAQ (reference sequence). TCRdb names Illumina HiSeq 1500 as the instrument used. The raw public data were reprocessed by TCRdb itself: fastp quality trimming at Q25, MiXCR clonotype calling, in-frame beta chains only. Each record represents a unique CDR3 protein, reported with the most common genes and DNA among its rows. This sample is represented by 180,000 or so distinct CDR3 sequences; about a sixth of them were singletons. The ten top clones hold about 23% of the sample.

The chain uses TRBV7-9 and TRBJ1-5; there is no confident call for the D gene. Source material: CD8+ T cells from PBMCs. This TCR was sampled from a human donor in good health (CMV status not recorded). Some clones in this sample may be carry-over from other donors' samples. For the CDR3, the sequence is CASSLEAGSNQPQHF. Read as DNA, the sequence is TGTGCCAGCAGCTTAGAGGCAGGAAGCAATCAGCCCCAGCATTTT.